This T cell receptor beta chain was identified during a study of cytomegalovirus exposure and HLA in healthy donors. Study as a whole: One earlier analysis, a look at roughly 170 million T cells, found 117 million unique TCR beta sequences. Study findings and constraints: In an earlier analysis, in 540 or so donors, most V segments appeared productive either ~87% or ~30% of the time.

Turning to this clone: The antigen remains unidentified.

Healthy individuals who donated bone marrow served as the donors. The CDR3 is made up of 14 amino acids. Germline-derived CDR1 and CDR2 are SGHVS and FNYEAQ. V dropped 4 bases and J dropped 2; count of bases not matched to a gene: 5. PCR employed 60 Vbeta and 13 Jbeta primers. The data were produced by immunoSEQ multiplex PCR, yet TCRdb's version contains in-frame clones alone and is incomplete. The table has roughly 140,000 clones, about 79% seen once. The sequence was collected from a male donor in good health and CMV-seronegative. The sequenced material came from PBMCs. The chain links TRBV7-6 to TRBJ2-7; 7 nucleotides match TRBD1. CDR3 loop: CASSYAQGAYEQYF. The DNA for the CDR3 is TGTGCCAGCAGCTATGCCCAGGGGGCCTACGAGCAGTACTTC. The complete variable domain, with remaining parts taken from reference TRBV7-6 and TRBJ2-7, reads GAGVSQSPRYKVTKRGQDVALRCDPISGHVSLYWYRQALGQGPEFLTYFNYEAQQDKSGLPNDRFSAERPEGSISTLTIQRTEQRDSAMYRCASSYAQGAYEQYFGPGTRLTVT.